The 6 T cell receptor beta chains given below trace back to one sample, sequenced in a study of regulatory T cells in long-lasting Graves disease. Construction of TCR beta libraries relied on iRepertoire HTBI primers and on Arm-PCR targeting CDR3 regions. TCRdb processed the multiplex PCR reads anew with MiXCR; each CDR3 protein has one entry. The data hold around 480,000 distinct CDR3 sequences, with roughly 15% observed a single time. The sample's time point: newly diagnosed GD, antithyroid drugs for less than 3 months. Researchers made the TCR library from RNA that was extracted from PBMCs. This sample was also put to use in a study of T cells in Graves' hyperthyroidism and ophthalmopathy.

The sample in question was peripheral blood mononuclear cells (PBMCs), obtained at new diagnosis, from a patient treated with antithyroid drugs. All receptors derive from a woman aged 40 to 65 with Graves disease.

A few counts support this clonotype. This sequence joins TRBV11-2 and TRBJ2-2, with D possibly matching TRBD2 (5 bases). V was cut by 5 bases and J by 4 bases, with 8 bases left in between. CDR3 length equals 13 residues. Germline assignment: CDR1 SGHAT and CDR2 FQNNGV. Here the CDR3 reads CASSKEGTGELFF. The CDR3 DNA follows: TGTGCCAGCAGCAAAGAGGGCACCGGGGAGCTGTTTTTT. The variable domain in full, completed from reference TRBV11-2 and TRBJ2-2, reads EAGVAQSPRYKIIEKRQSVAFWCNPISGHATLYWYQQILGQGPKLLIQFQNNGVVDDSQLPKDRFSAERLKGVDSTLKIQPAKLEDSAVYLCASSKEGTGELFFGEGSRLTVL.

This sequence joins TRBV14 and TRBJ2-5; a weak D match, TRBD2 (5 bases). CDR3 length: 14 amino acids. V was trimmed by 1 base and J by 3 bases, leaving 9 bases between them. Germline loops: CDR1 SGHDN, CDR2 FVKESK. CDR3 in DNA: TGTGCCAGCAGCCAAGTACGGGGTAAAGAGACCCAGTACTTC. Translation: CASSQVRGKETQYF.

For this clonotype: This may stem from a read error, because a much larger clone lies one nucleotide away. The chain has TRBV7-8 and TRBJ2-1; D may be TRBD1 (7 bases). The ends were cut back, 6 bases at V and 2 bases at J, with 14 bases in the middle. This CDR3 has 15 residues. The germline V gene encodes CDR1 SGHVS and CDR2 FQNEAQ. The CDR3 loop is CASRPSRGAYNEQFF. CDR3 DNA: TGTGCCAGCAGACCTAGCAGGGGGGCCTACAATGAGCAGTTCTTC.

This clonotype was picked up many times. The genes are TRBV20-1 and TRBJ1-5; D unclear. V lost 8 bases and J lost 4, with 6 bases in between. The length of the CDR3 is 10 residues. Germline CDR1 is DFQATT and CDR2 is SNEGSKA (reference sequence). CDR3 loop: CSQRNQPQHF. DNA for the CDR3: TGCAGTCAGCGTAATCAGCCCCAGCATTTT.

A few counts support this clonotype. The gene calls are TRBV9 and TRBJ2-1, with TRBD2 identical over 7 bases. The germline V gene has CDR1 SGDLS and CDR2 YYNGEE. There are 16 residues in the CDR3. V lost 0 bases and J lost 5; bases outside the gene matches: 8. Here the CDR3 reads CASSVGLADNNNEQFF. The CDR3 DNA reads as TGTGCCAGCAGCGTAGGGCTAGCGGATAACAACAATGAGCAGTTCTTC.

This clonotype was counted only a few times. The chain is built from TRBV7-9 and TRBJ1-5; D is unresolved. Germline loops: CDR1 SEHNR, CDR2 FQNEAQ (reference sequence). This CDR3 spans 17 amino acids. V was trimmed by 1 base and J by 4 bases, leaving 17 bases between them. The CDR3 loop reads CASSLERPAETNQPQHF. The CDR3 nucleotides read TGTGCCAGCAGCTTAGAACGGCCAGCCGAAACAAATCAGCCCCAGCATTTT.